The 23 T cell receptor beta chains below were found in one sample sequenced in a study of blood T cell repertoires in COVID-19. TCRdb keeps only in-frame clones here, not all; method: immunoSEQ multiplex PCR. Seen here are 350,000 or so clones, 80% to 90% observed once, and the top ten hold around 4%. Specimen: PBMCs or T cells enriched from blood (not recorded which). The receptors shown here come from a woman aged 40 to 50 with acute COVID-19.

The rearrangement links TRBV2 to TRBJ1-6; 12 positions agree with TRBD1. CDR3 length equals 14 residues. Trimming took 10 bases from V and 10 from J; bases not matched to a gene: 8. From germline, CDR1 is SNHLY and CDR2 FYNNEI. CDR3 protein: CANKAGTGGSPLHF. The CDR3 DNA reads TGTGCCAACAAAGCCGGGACAGGGGGCTCACCCCTCCACTTT. Variable domain in full (rest from reference TRBV2 and TRBJ1-6): EPEVTQTPSHQVTQMGQEVILRCVPISNHLYFYWYRQILGQKVEFLVSFYNNEISEKSEIFDDQFSVERPDGSNFTLKIRSTKLEDSAMYFCANKAGTGGSPLHFGNGTRLTVT.

The chain has TRBV5-5 and TRBJ1-2, with 9 positions matching TRBD1. The CDR3 sequence is 16 residues long. Germline CDR1 is SGHKS and CDR2 is YYEKEE (reference sequence). Trimming took 4 bases from V and 6 from J; bases not matched to a gene: 13. CDR3 amino acids: CASSTSQGAISNGYTF. As DNA, the CDR3 is TGTGCCAGCAGCACTTCACAGGGGGCGATCTCGAATGGCTACACCTTC. Looking up the rest from reference TRBV5-5 and TRBJ1-2 gives the full variable domain: DAGVTQSPTHLIKTRGQQVTLRCSPISGHKSVSWYQQVLGQGPQFIFQYYEKEERGRGNFPDRFSARQFPNYSSELNVNALLLGDSALYLCASSTSQGAISNGYTFGSGTRLTVV.

This clone was found a few times. The rearrangement joins TRBV5-5 to TRBJ1-3, with D tentatively TRBD1 (5 bases). V lost 10 bases, J lost 8 bases, and 13 bases lay in between. CDR1 is SGHKS and CDR2 is YYEKEE in the germline V gene (reference sequence). The CDR3 sequence is 11 residues long. As DNA, the CDR3 is TGTGCCCGAGTGAGACAGCACACCATATATTTT. Translated: CARVRQHTIYF.

This clone was picked up one time. The genes are TRBV19 and TRBJ2-1; 13 bases are shared with TRBD2. V shed 3 bases, J shed 4 bases, and the junction held 15 bases outside the gene matches. Germline V gene lookup returns CDR1 LNHDA and CDR2 SQIVND (reference sequence). This CDR3 is 20 amino acids long. DNA of the CDR3: TGTGCCAGTAGTATCTCCAGGACTAGCGGGAGAATTGGTACGTACAATGAGCAGTTCTTC. Translation gives CASSISRTSGRIGTYNEQFF.

The genes are TRBV28 and TRBJ2-6; 7 bases are a match to TRBD1. CDR1 and CDR2 (germline): MDHEN, SYDVKM. J lost 4 bases, V lost 6 bases, and 6 bases had no gene match. The CDR3 sequence is 15 residues long. This chain's CDR3 is CASRETGTGANVLTF. The CDR3 DNA follows: TGTGCCAGCAGGGAGACAGGGACAGGGGCCAACGTCCTGACTTTC. The full variable domain, rest sourced from reference TRBV28 and TRBJ2-6, is DVKVTQSSRYLVKRTGEKVFLECVQDMDHENMFWYRQDPGLGLRLIYFSYDVKMKEKGDIPEGYSVSREKKERFSLILESASTNQTSMYLCASRETGTGANVLTFGAGSRLTVL.

The chain is built from TRBV6-1 and TRBJ1-5; D might be TRBD1 (6 bases). This CDR3 is 16 amino acids long. CDR1 MNHNS and CDR2 SASEGT come from the germline V gene. V lost 3 bases to trimming and J lost 4 bases, with 16 bases between them. As DNA, the CDR3 is TGTGCCAGCAGTGACCGGGGGGCTCGTCGTAATCAGCCCCAGCATTTT. This sequence encodes CASSDRGARRNQPQHF.

The rearrangement uses TRBV12-3 or TRBV12-4 and TRBJ1-2; D is ambiguous. This CDR3 is built from 13 residues. V was cut by 3 bases and J by 4 bases, with 9 bases left in between. For the CDR3, the DNA is TGTGCCAGCAGTTTGGGCAGAACCTATGGCTACACCTTC. Translation: CASSLGRTYGYTF.

This chain joins TRBV25-1 and TRBJ1-6, with TRBD1 as a possible D gene (6 bases). Germline assignment: CDR1 MGHDK and CDR2 SYGVNS. The V and J ends lost 6 bases and 5 bases respectively, with 14 bases between them. The CDR3 spans 15 residues. In nucleotides, the CDR3 is TGTGCCAGCAGCCTGACGGGACACAATAATTCACCCCTCCACTTT. It yields the protein CASSLTGHNNSPLHF.

The rearrangement uses TRBV28 and TRBJ2-7, with a possible D match to TRBD1 (6 bases). The CDR3 has 14 amino acids. Trimming stripped 6 bases from V and 3 bases from J, with 15 bases between. Per germline, CDR1 MDHEN and CDR2 SYDVKM. CDR3 nucleotide sequence: TGTGCCAGCAGGACAGGAAAAGGGTACTACGAGCAGTACTTC. Its translation is CASRTGKGYYEQYF.

The rearrangement joins TRBV4-3 to TRBJ1-2; no definite D call. CDR3 length: 15 amino acids. The germline gives CDR1 LGHNA, CDR2 YSLEER. Trimming stripped 2 bases from V and 3 bases from J, with 13 bases between. CDR3 loop: CASSQSRYDYYGYTF. The CDR3 DNA follows: TGCGCCAGCAGCCAATCTCGGTATGATTACTATGGCTACACCTTC.

The sample holds a few counts of this clone. The genes are TRBV6-2 or TRBV6-3 and TRBJ1-5; 9 nucleotides line up with TRBD1. The germline CDR1 and CDR2 sequences are MNHEY and SVGEGT. The CDR3 totals 14 residues. Trimming at V came to 6 bases and at J to 5 bases, leaving 5 bases not matched to a gene. CDR3 in DNA: TGTGCCAGCAGCACCACAGGGGGCCATCAGCCCCAGCATTTT. Translating gives CASSTTGGHQPQHF.

CDR3 nucleotides: TGTGCCAGTAGTTCTCGGACAGTTAATGAAAAACTGTTTTTT. Translated, it gives CASSSRTVNEKLFF. The rearrangement links TRBV19 to TRBJ1-4; maybe TRBD1 (6 bases). The CDR3 spans 14 residues. CDR1 is LNHDA and CDR2 is SQIVND in the germline V gene (reference sequence). V lost 5 bases and J 4 bases, leaving 11 bases between the germline ends.

The table lists this clone with a few counts. V and J are TRBV2 and TRBJ1-1; 7 positions agree with TRBD1. This CDR3 is 13 amino acids long. Germline values: CDR1 SNHLY, CDR2 FYNNEI. The ends lost 7 bases at V and 8 bases at J; junction bases unmatched: 10. For the CDR3, the DNA is TGTGCCAGCATGGGGTGGAGGGGGCGCGAAGCTTTCTTT. Protein product: CASMGWRGREAFF.

This clone was observed a few times. Other DNA sequences within the sample encode an identical CDR3. This chain links TRBV9 with TRBJ2-1; D unresolved. The CDR3 loop spans 15 amino acids. CDR1 SGDLS and CDR2 YYNGEE come from the germline V gene. Trimming cost V 0 bases and J 0 bases, with 7 bases left between them. CDR3 amino acids: CASSVDPSSYNEQFF. CDR3 in DNA: TGTGCCAGCAGCGTAGACCCGAGCTCCTACAATGAGCAGTTCTTC.

The chain carries TRBV28 and TRBJ1-6; possible D gene TRBD1, 5 bases. The CDR3 has 15 amino acids. From germline, CDR1 is MDHEN and CDR2 SYDVKM. Trimming removed 1 base at V and 9 bases at J, with 13 bases between. CDR3 region: CASSLSAGGGSPLHF. The CDR3 DNA reads TGTGCCAGCAGTTTATCTGCGGGGGGAGGTTCACCCCTCCACTTT. The full variable domain, its missing parts supplied by reference TRBV28 and TRBJ1-6, is DVKVTQSSRYLVKRTGEKVFLECVQDMDHENMFWYRQDPGLGLRLIYFSYDVKMKEKGDIPEGYSVSREKKERFSLILESASTNQTSMYLCASSLSAGGGSPLHFGNGTRLTVT.

CDR3 residues: CASSLATGLNQPQHF. The CDR3 coding sequence is TGTGCCAGTAGTCTCGCGACAGGGCTCAATCAGCCCCAGCATTTT. The gene calls are TRBV19 and TRBJ1-5; 7 nucleotides align to TRBD1. The junction had 7 bases not matched to a gene; V was cut back by 5 bases and J by 3 bases. CDR1 and CDR2 (germline): LNHDA, SQIVND (reference sequence). The CDR3 is made up of 15 amino acids. The complete variable domain, with remaining parts taken from reference TRBV19 and TRBJ1-5, reads DGGITQSPKYLFRKEGQNVTLSCEQNLNHDAMYWYRQDPGQGLRLIYYSQIVNDFQKGDIAEGYSVSREKKESFPLTVTSAQKNPTAFYLCASSLATGLNQPQHFGDGTRLSIL.

This chain links TRBV28 with TRBJ1-5; 7 bases align to TRBD1. The ends lost 2 bases at V and 6 bases at J; junction bases unmatched: 7. CDR3 length: 15 residues. In germline, CDR1 is MDHEN, CDR2 SYDVKM. The CDR3 bases are TGTGCCAGCAGTTTAAATACAGGGGATGCTCAGCCCCAGCATTTT. Translated: CASSLNTGDAQPQHF.

The rearrangement joins TRBV29-1 to TRBJ1-1; no firm D call. Germline-derived CDR1 and CDR2 are SQVTM and ANQGSEA. The CDR3 consists of 11 residues. CDR3 residues: CSGRMNTEAFF. In DNA, the CDR3 is TGCAGTGGGAGGATGAACACTGAAGCTTTCTTT.

This sequence joins TRBV6-4 and TRBJ1-2; 10 nucleotides match TRBD1. Unmatched junction bases numbered 2, after V lost 0 bases and J lost 4 bases. This CDR3 has 15 residues. The germline gives CDR1 MRHNA, CDR2 SNTAGT. CDR3 loop: CASSDSRDRGYGYTF. DNA of the CDR3: TGTGCCAGCAGTGACTCCCGGGACAGGGGCTATGGCTACACCTTC.

This rearrangement joins TRBV5-1 to TRBJ2-2; D not certain. Trimming shortened V by 0 bases and J by 0 bases, and 6 bases separated the two germline ends. The germline V gene has CDR1 SGHRS and CDR2 YFSETQ. The CDR3 is made up of 15 amino acids. The CDR3 loop reads CASSLAAANTGELFF. The CDR3 DNA sequence: TGCGCCAGCAGCTTGGCCGCAGCGAACACCGGGGAGCTGTTTTTT.

The chain links TRBV5-1 to TRBJ2-3; no definite D call. The V and J ends lost 0 bases and 2 bases respectively, with 10 bases between them. This CDR3 is built from 15 residues. Germline CDR1 is SGHRS and CDR2 is YFSETQ. CDR3 region: CASSLVDSYTDTQYF. The CDR3 DNA reads TGCGCCAGCAGCTTGGTTGACTCCTACACAGATACGCAGTATTTT. Drawing the rest from reference TRBV5-1 and TRBJ2-3, the complete variable domain is KAGVTQTPRYLIKTRGQQVTLSCSPISGHRSVSWYQQTPGQGLQFLFEYFSETQRNKGNFPGRFSGRQFSNSRSEMNVSTLELGDSALYLCASSLVDSYTDTQYFGPGTRLTVL.

V gene TRBV7-9 combines with J gene TRBJ2-7; TRBD2 matches 7 bases. There are 12 residues in the CDR3. Germline lookup yields CDR1 SEHNR and CDR2 FQNEAQ (reference sequence). The V gene end was trimmed by 8 bases and the J gene end by 1 base; junction bases not matched to a gene: 2. CDR3 residues: CASGRGSYEQYF. The CDR3 region has the DNA TGTGCCAGCGGGAGGGGATCCTACGAGCAGTACTTC. Drawing the rest from reference TRBV7-9 and TRBJ2-7, the complete variable domain is DTGVSQNPRHKITKRGQNVTFRCDPISEHNRLYWYRQTLGQGPEFLTYFQNEAQLEKSRLLSDRFSAERPKGSFSTLEIQRTEQGDSAMYLCASGRGSYEQYFGPGTRLTVT.

The J gene is TRBJ1-2, the V gene TRBV3-1 (or the pseudogene TRBV3-2); 10 bases agree with TRBD1. Germline trimming cut 4 bases from V and 8 bases from J; bases unmatched to any gene: 7. There are 14 residues in the CDR3. The germline gives CDR1 LGHDT, CDR2 YNNKEL (reference sequence). CDR3 sequence reads: CASSRGDRGKGYTF. The CDR3 DNA reads TGTGCCAGCAGCCGGGGGGACAGGGGTAAAGGCTACACCTTC.